A selection of T cell receptor beta chains follows, all from one sample in a study of technical replicates of blood from a few donors. This table comes from immunoSEQ multiplex PCR, and its TCRdb copy is limited to in-frame clones, with some not included. The sample yields some 80,000 clones, around 96% seen once. Sequenced material: T cells isolated from PBMCs. The receptors stem from a human donor in good health. Both conserved end residues are part of each CDR3. Fields, in order: V gene, J gene, D gene, clone size, CDR3 protein, CDR3 DNA. D genes are given only for firm matches. The size field is filled for only some rows; it gives once, few, many or a size class.

v_gene: TRBV7-6
j_gene: TRBJ2-1
d_gene: -
abundance: -
CDR3aa: CASSLSRIGINHYNEQFF
CDR3nt: TGTGCCAGCAGCTTAAGCCGCATCGGTATCAATCATTACAATGAGCAGTTCTTC

v_gene: TRBV27
j_gene: TRBJ1-1
d_gene: TRBD1
abundance: -
CDR3aa: CASSWDSKSNTEAFF
CDR3nt: TGTGCCAGCAGTTGGGACAGCAAATCTAACACTGAAGCTTTCTTT

v_gene: TRBV5-1
j_gene: TRBJ2-4
d_gene: TRBD1
abundance: -
CDR3aa: CASSLMQGAAKNIQYF
CDR3nt: TGCGCCAGCAGCTTAATGCAGGGGGCAGCCAAAAACATTCAGTACTTC

v_gene: TRBV21-1
j_gene: TRBJ2-7
d_gene: -
abundance: -
CDR3aa: CASSSQGWLGEQYF
CDR3nt: TGTGCCAGCAGCTCACAGGGGTGGCTCGGTGAGCAGTACTTC

v_gene: TRBV7-9
j_gene: TRBJ1-1
d_gene: TRBD1
abundance: -
CDR3aa: CASRDRWFMNTEAFF
CDR3nt: TGTGCCAGCCGGGACAGGTGGTTCATGAACACTGAAGCTTTCTTT

v_gene: TRBV6-6
j_gene: TRBJ2-1
d_gene: -
abundance: -
CDR3aa: CASSYSGSIGDEQFF
CDR3nt: TGTGCCAGCAGTTACTCAGGCAGTATAGGGGATGAGCAGTTCTTC

v_gene: TRBV11-2
j_gene: TRBJ2-1
d_gene: TRBD1
abundance: -
CDR3aa: CASSLGTGSYNEQFF
CDR3nt: TGTGCCAGCAGCTTGGGGACAGGATCCTACAATGAGCAGTTCTTC

v_gene: TRBV9
j_gene: TRBJ1-5
d_gene: -
abundance: -
CDR3aa: CASSGGLNQPQHF
CDR3nt: TGTGCCAGCAGCGGGGGCCTAAATCAGCCCCAGCATTTT

v_gene: TRBV5-1
j_gene: TRBJ2-3
d_gene: -
abundance: -
CDR3aa: CASSFTSGSTDTQYF
CDR3nt: TGCGCCAGCAGCTTTACCAGCGGGAGCACAGATACGCAGTATTTT

v_gene: TRBV2
j_gene: TRBJ2-7
d_gene: TRBD2
abundance: -
CDR3aa: CASSERLAGGEQYF
CDR3nt: TGTGCCAGCAGTGAACGCCTAGCGGGAGGCGAGCAGTACTTC

v_gene: TRBV2
j_gene: TRBJ2-7
d_gene: -
abundance: once
CDR3aa: CASSGQNYEQYF
CDR3nt: TGTGCCAGCAGTGGACAGAACTACGAGCAGTACTTC

v_gene: TRBV19
j_gene: TRBJ2-3
d_gene: TRBD2
abundance: -
CDR3aa: CASSVRTSGMGPDTQYF
CDR3nt: TGTGCCAGTAGTGTCCGGACTAGCGGGATGGGGCCAGATACGCAGTATTTT

v_gene: TRBV27
j_gene: TRBJ1-5
d_gene: -
abundance: -
CDR3aa: CASSKLNQPQHF
CDR3nt: TGTGCCAGCAGCAAACTTAATCAGCCCCAGCATTTT

v_gene: TRBV5-6
j_gene: TRBJ2-1
d_gene: -
abundance: -
CDR3aa: CASSLIGENEQFF
CDR3nt: TGTGCCAGCAGCCTGATCGGGGAAAATGAGCAGTTCTTC

v_gene: TRBV29-1
j_gene: TRBJ2-1
d_gene: TRBD1
abundance: -
CDR3aa: CSVEGTGLNEQFF
CDR3nt: TGCAGCGTTGAAGGGACAGGGCTGAATGAGCAGTTCTTC

v_gene: TRBV28
j_gene: TRBJ1-2
d_gene: -
abundance: -
CDR3aa: CASSLGTGDYGYTF
CDR3nt: TGTGCCAGCAGTTTAGGAACGGGGGACTATGGCTACACCTTC

v_gene: TRBV6-5
j_gene: TRBJ2-1
d_gene: -
abundance: -
CDR3aa: CASSYLGGIGDEQFF
CDR3nt: TGTGCCAGCAGTTACTTGGGAGGAATAGGCGATGAGCAGTTCTTC

v_gene: TRBV12-5
j_gene: TRBJ2-5
d_gene: -
abundance: -
CDR3aa: CASGFPQPQETQYF
CDR3nt: TGTGCTAGTGGTTTCCCACAGCCTCAAGAGACCCAGTACTTC

v_gene: TRBV27
j_gene: TRBJ1-5
d_gene: -
abundance: -
CDR3aa: CASSPVSNQPQHF
CDR3nt: TGTGCCAGCAGCCCAGTCTCCAATCAGCCCCAGCATTTT

v_gene: TRBV19
j_gene: TRBJ2-5
d_gene: TRBD2
abundance: -
CDR3aa: CASSLPGLGTTQYF
CDR3nt: TGTGCCAGTAGCCTCCCGGGACTAGGAACGACCCAGTACTTC

v_gene: TRBV15
j_gene: TRBJ2-3
d_gene: TRBD2
abundance: -
CDR3aa: CATSRGTGGLDTQYF
CDR3nt: TGTGCCACCAGCAGAGGGACGGGAGGGCTAGATACGCAGTATTTT

v_gene: TRBV2
j_gene: TRBJ2-5
d_gene: -
abundance: -
CDR3aa: CASSREETQYF
CDR3nt: TGTGCCAGCAGCAGGGAAGAGACCCAGTACTTC

v_gene: TRBV19
j_gene: TRBJ2-1
d_gene: TRBD2
abundance: many
CDR3aa: CASSTGTSANNEQFF
CDR3nt: TGTGCCAGTAGTACCGGGACTAGCGCGAACAATGAGCAGTTCTTC

v_gene: TRBV11-1
j_gene: TRBJ2-1
d_gene: -
abundance: -
CDR3aa: CASSFVLYNEQFF
CDR3nt: TGTGCCAGCAGCTTTGTACTATACAATGAGCAGTTCTTC

v_gene: TRBV4-2
j_gene: TRBJ2-2
d_gene: TRBD1
abundance: -
CDR3aa: CASSQDRTGGGELFF
CDR3nt: TGTGCCAGCAGCCAAGATCGTACAGGGGGCGGGGAGCTGTTTTTT

v_gene: TRBV6-5
j_gene: TRBJ2-7
d_gene: -
abundance: -
CDR3aa: CASSYGVAAYEQYF
CDR3nt: TGTGCCAGCAGTTACGGAGTAGCGGCCTACGAGCAGTACTTC

v_gene: TRBV7-8
j_gene: TRBJ2-1
d_gene: -
abundance: -
CDR3aa: CASSLVSEQFF
CDR3nt: TGTGCCAGCAGCTTAGTCAGTGAGCAGTTCTTC

v_gene: TRBV7-3
j_gene: TRBJ1-1
d_gene: -
abundance: -
CDR3aa: CASSLRPGHEAFF
CDR3nt: TGTGCCAGCAGCTTACGACCGGGACATGAAGCTTTCTTT

v_gene: TRBV28
j_gene: TRBJ1-5
d_gene: TRBD1
abundance: -
CDR3aa: CASSRTGGSNQPQHF
CDR3nt: TGTGCCAGCAGTCGGACAGGGGGCAGCAATCAGCCCCAGCATTTT

v_gene: TRBV7-9
j_gene: TRBJ2-7
d_gene: -
abundance: once
CDR3aa: CASSSTDEQYF
CDR3nt: TGTGCCAGCAGCTCCACAGACGAGCAGTACTTC

v_gene: TRBV5-6
j_gene: TRBJ1-5
d_gene: -
abundance: -
CDR3aa: CASSLGGGGQPQHF
CDR3nt: TGTGCCAGCAGCTTGGGTGGGGGAGGGCAGCCCCAGCATTTT

v_gene: TRBV30
j_gene: TRBJ1-1
d_gene: TRBD1
abundance: -
CDR3aa: CAWAGGKVFTEAFF
CDR3nt: TGTGCCTGGGCAGGGGGGAAGGTCTTCACTGAAGCTTTCTTT

v_gene: TRBV19
j_gene: TRBJ2-1
d_gene: TRBD1
abundance: -
CDR3aa: CASSSLGQGTNEQFF
CDR3nt: TGTGCCAGTAGTTCGTTGGGACAGGGTACGAATGAGCAGTTCTTC

v_gene: TRBV7-2
j_gene: TRBJ1-4
d_gene: -
abundance: -
CDR3aa: CASTPPGEGVEKLFF
CDR3nt: TGTGCCAGTACCCCCCCTGGGGAGGGCGTTGAAAAACTGTTTTTT

v_gene: TRBV6-5
j_gene: TRBJ2-7
d_gene: -
abundance: -
CDR3aa: CASNPGQGVYEQYF
CDR3nt: TGTGCCAGCAACCCCGGGCAGGGCGTATACGAGCAGTACTTC

v_gene: TRBV10-3
j_gene: TRBJ2-5
d_gene: TRBD2
abundance: once
CDR3aa: CAISGATSGQETQYF
CDR3nt: TGTGCCATCAGTGGGGCTACTAGCGGGCAAGAGACCCAGTACTTC

v_gene: TRBV7-8
j_gene: TRBJ2-7
d_gene: -
abundance: -
CDR3aa: CASSPRASADSYEQYF
CDR3nt: TGTGCCAGCAGCCCGCGCGCTAGCGCCGATTCCTACGAGCAGTACTTC

v_gene: TRBV19
j_gene: TRBJ2-5
d_gene: -
abundance: -
CDR3aa: CASSIIFLETQYF
CDR3nt: TGTGCCAGTAGTATAATCTTTTTGGAGACCCAGTACTTC

v_gene: TRBV15
j_gene: TRBJ2-1
d_gene: TRBD2
abundance: once
CDR3aa: CATTAGLAGYNEQFF
CDR3nt: TGTGCCACCACCGCGGGACTAGCGGGCTACAATGAGCAGTTCTTC

v_gene: TRBV5-1
j_gene: TRBJ2-2
d_gene: -
abundance: -
CDR3aa: CASIKDSNTGELFF
CDR3nt: TGCGCCAGCATCAAGGACAGTAACACCGGGGAGCTGTTTTTT

v_gene: TRBV6-1
j_gene: TRBJ2-3
d_gene: TRBD2
abundance: once
CDR3aa: CASSEIFAGGPSDTQYF
CDR3nt: TGTGCCAGCAGTGAAATCTTCGCGGGAGGGCCCTCAGATACGCAGTATTTT

v_gene: TRBV19
j_gene: TRBJ2-3
d_gene: TRBD1
abundance: -
CDR3aa: CASSITGTELTDTQYF
CDR3nt: TGTGCCAGTAGTATAACCGGGACAGAACTCACAGATACGCAGTATTTT

v_gene: TRBV6-1
j_gene: TRBJ2-1
d_gene: -
abundance: -
CDR3aa: CASLRGGSYNEQFF
CDR3nt: TGTGCCAGCCTGCGGGGCGGCTCCTACAATGAGCAGTTCTTC

v_gene: TRBV4-3
j_gene: TRBJ1-2
d_gene: -
abundance: once
CDR3aa: CASSQDLPSGIGFYYGYTF
CDR3nt: TGCGCCAGCAGCCAAGATCTACCGTCCGGGATAGGATTTTACTATGGCTACACCTTC

v_gene: TRBV9
j_gene: TRBJ2-2
d_gene: -
abundance: -
CDR3aa: CASSVETRGTWNTGELFF
CDR3nt: TGTGCCAGCAGCGTAGAGACTAGGGGTACTTGGAACACCGGGGAGCTGTTTTTT

v_gene: TRBV6-5
j_gene: TRBJ2-7
d_gene: -
abundance: -
CDR3aa: CASRRGYRDEQYF
CDR3nt: TGTGCCAGCAGACGGGGTTACAGGGACGAGCAGTACTTC

v_gene: TRBV7-9
j_gene: TRBJ1-4
d_gene: -
abundance: -
CDR3aa: CASSYPQGSNEKLFF
CDR3nt: TGTGCCAGCAGCTACCCTCAGGGGTCTAATGAAAAACTGTTTTTT

v_gene: TRBV28
j_gene: TRBJ1-2
d_gene: -
abundance: -
CDR3aa: CATGGREGNYGYTF
CDR3nt: TGTGCCACGGGGGGGAGGGAAGGGAACTATGGCTACACCTTC

v_gene: TRBV9
j_gene: TRBJ2-2
d_gene: TRBD2
abundance: -
CDR3aa: CASSASGRNTGELFF
CDR3nt: TGTGCCAGCAGCGCTAGCGGGAGAAACACCGGGGAGCTGTTTTTT

v_gene: TRBV29-1
j_gene: TRBJ2-1
d_gene: -
abundance: -
CDR3aa: CSGKQGHNEQFF
CDR3nt: TGCAGCGGGAAACAGGGCCACAATGAGCAGTTCTTC

v_gene: TRBV27
j_gene: TRBJ2-1
d_gene: -
abundance: -
CDR3aa: CASSLSRVGGTGYNEQFF
CDR3nt: TGTGCCAGCAGTTTATCGAGGGTAGGAGGCACGGGGTACAATGAGCAGTTCTTC

v_gene: TRBV7-9
j_gene: TRBJ1-5
d_gene: -
abundance: -
CDR3aa: CASSGQNSNQPQHF
CDR3nt: TGTGCCAGCAGCGGACAGAATAGCAATCAGCCCCAGCATTTT

v_gene: TRBV6-6
j_gene: TRBJ2-7
d_gene: -
abundance: -
CDR3aa: CASSYRGTHYEQYF
CDR3nt: TGTGCCAGCAGTTACCGAGGGACTCACTACGAGCAGTACTTC

v_gene: TRBV5-1
j_gene: TRBJ2-2
d_gene: TRBD1
abundance: -
CDR3aa: CASSLGFSRTGGTGELFF
CDR3nt: TGCGCCAGCAGCTTGGGGTTCTCCCGGACAGGGGGCACCGGGGAGCTGTTTTTT

v_gene: TRBV12-5
j_gene: TRBJ2-5
d_gene: -
abundance: -
CDR3aa: CASGSGGQETQYF
CDR3nt: TGTGCTAGTGGCTCTGGGGGGCAAGAGACCCAGTACTTC

v_gene: TRBV7-2
j_gene: TRBJ1-1
d_gene: TRBD1
abundance: -
CDR3aa: CASSWGGTGYTEAFF
CDR3nt: TGTGCCAGCAGCTGGGGTGGGACAGGGTACACTGAAGCTTTCTTT

v_gene: TRBV27
j_gene: TRBJ2-7
d_gene: TRBD2
abundance: -
CDR3aa: CASSFSSLAGGPYEQYF
CDR3nt: TGTGCCAGCAGTTTCTCATCACTAGCGGGAGGGCCGTACGAGCAGTACTTC

v_gene: TRBV6-6
j_gene: TRBJ1-3
d_gene: -
abundance: -
CDR3aa: CASSTLGSSGNTIYF
CDR3nt: TGTGCCAGCAGTACCCTCGGGAGCTCTGGAAACACCATATATTTT

v_gene: TRBV9
j_gene: TRBJ2-1
d_gene: TRBD2
abundance: -
CDR3aa: CASSASGGQYNEQFF
CDR3nt: TGTGCCAGCAGCGCCAGCGGGGGACAATACAATGAGCAGTTCTTC

v_gene: TRBV5-1
j_gene: TRBJ2-2
d_gene: TRBD2
abundance: -
CDR3aa: CASTLLAGGYTGELFF
CDR3nt: TGCGCCAGCACCTTACTAGCGGGAGGTTACACCGGGGAGCTGTTTTTT